One sample yielded the 28 T cell receptor beta chains listed below, sequenced in a study of blood T cells in healthy people across ages. For the second PCR, which ran for about 6 to 11 cycles, a sample-barcoded 5' primer and a J-beta primer mix were used. TCRdb re-called the 5' RACE reads with MiXCR, one entry per CDR3 protein. This repertoire shows some 1.4 million distinct CDR3 sequences, approximately 38% found once; its top ten account for 7.9%. What was sequenced was blood. The receptor source for this set is a woman aged 18-30 years in good health.

Concerning this clonotype itself: A read error may account for a junction end that differs from germline. The chain has TRBV2 and TRBJ1-5, with 9 positions matching TRBD1. CDR3 size: 14 residues. CDR1 is SNHLY and CDR2 is FYNNEI in the germline V gene. CDR3 coding DNA: TGCGCCAGCACTGAGGGACAGGGTAGTCAGCCCCAGCATTTT. This encodes CASTEGQGSQPQHF.

The table lists this clonotype with many counts. The chain joins TRBV3-1 to TRBJ2-3, with D possibly TRBD2 on 5 matching bases. The germline gives CDR1 LGHDT, CDR2 YNNKEL (reference sequence). The CDR3 spans 11 residues. Trimming took off 3 bases at V and 11 bases at J, with 9 bases between the two ends. In nucleotides, the CDR3 is TGTGCCAGCAGCCAGGGAGAGATGCAGTATTTT. It is translated as CASSQGEMQYF.

This chain joins TRBV7-8 and TRBJ2-1, with D tentatively TRBD2 (5 bases). The CDR3 loop spans 15 amino acids. V was clipped by 0 bases and J by 4 bases, with 10 bases between them. In germline, CDR1 is SGHVS, CDR2 FQNEAQ. The CDR3 here is CASSLAGVGYNEQFF. The CDR3 nucleotides read TGTGCCAGCAGCTTAGCGGGAGTGGGGTACAATGAGCAGTTCTTC. The full variable domain, its missing parts supplied by reference TRBV7-8 and TRBJ2-1, is GAGVSQSPRYKVAKRGQDVALRCDPISGHVSLFWYQQALGQGPEFLTYFQNEAQLDKSGLPSDRFFAERPEGSVSTLKIQRTQQEDSAVYLCASSLAGVGYNEQFFGPGTRLTVL.

Remarks on this clonotype: Since a much larger clone is just one base distant, this may be a read error. The V and J genes are TRBV29-1 and TRBJ1-2; 7 nucleotides match TRBD1. This CDR3 is built from 13 residues. Germline assignment: CDR1 SQVTM and CDR2 ANQGSEA. The CDR3 loop is CSVNRGISEGCTF. CDR3 coding DNA: TGCAGCGTTAACAGGGGTATATCAGAAGGCTGCACCTTC. The full variable domain, rest sourced from reference TRBV29-1 and TRBJ1-2, is SAVISQKPSRDICQRGTSLTIQCQVDSQVTMMFWYRQQPGQSLTLIATANQGSEATYESGFVIDKFPISRPNLTFSTLTVSNMSPEDSSIYLCSVNRGISEGCTFGSGTRLTVV.

This chain links TRBV7-2 with TRBJ2-4; D may match TRBD1 or TRBD2 (5 bases each). Per germline, CDR1 SGHTA and CDR2 FQGNSA. CDR3 length equals 15 residues. V was clipped by 7 bases and J by 1 base, with 14 bases between them. The CDR3, as DNA: TGTGCCAGCACCCAAAGAGGGGCGGCCAAAAACATTCAGTACTTC. Encoded protein: CASTQRGAAKNIQYF.

The chain uses TRBV10-3 and TRBJ2-7; 10 bases map to TRBD2. V lost 5 bases and J lost 6; bases outside the gene matches: 7. There are 14 residues in the CDR3. CDR1 ENHRY and CDR2 SYGVKD come from the germline V gene. CDR3 nucleotide sequence: TGTGCCATCAGTATGTCTAGCGGGAGCGGCGAGCAGTACTTC. Encoded protein: CAISMSSGSGEQYF.

The V gene is TRBV5-1, the J gene TRBJ2-3; 8 nucleotides align to TRBD2. Germline loops: CDR1 SGHRS, CDR2 YFSETQ. Trimming cost V 2 bases and J 2 bases; bases outside gene matches: 4. This CDR3 is built from 15 residues. The CDR3 region has the DNA TGCGCCAGCAGCTTTAGCGGGGTCTACACAGATACGCAGTATTTT. Its protein product is CASSFSGVYTDTQYF.

The sample holds a few counts of this clonotype. V usage is TRBV7-9 and J usage is TRBJ2-1, with D perhaps being TRBD1 or TRBD2 (5 bases each). The CDR3 has 15 residues. Germline lookup yields CDR1 SEHNR and CDR2 FQNEAQ (reference sequence). V lost 1 base to trimming and J lost 5 bases, with 12 bases between them. The DNA of the CDR3 is TGTGCCAGCAGCTTAGTCGCTAGGGACCACAATGAGCAGTTCTTC. This sequence encodes CASSLVARDHNEQFF.

The chain employs TRBV27 and TRBJ2-2, with 8 bases matching TRBD1. Germline lookup yields CDR1 MNHEY and CDR2 SMNVEV (reference sequence). The length of the CDR3 is 15 residues. Trimming removed 8 bases from V and 3 bases from J; junction bases left unmatched: 8. This chain's CDR3 is CASGAGGKYTGELFF. The CDR3 DNA is TGTGCCAGCGGGGCAGGGGGCAAGTACACCGGGGAGCTGTTTTTT.

CDR3 sequence: CASSAGQPQETQYF. Written as DNA, the CDR3 is TGTGCCAGCAGCGCCGGACAGCCGCAAGAGACCCAGTACTTC. This chain connects TRBV7-6 to TRBJ2-5; weak D call: TRBD1 (6 bases). This CDR3 contains 14 residues. Per germline, CDR1 SGHVS and CDR2 FNYEAQ. The V end lost 5 bases, the J end lost 2 bases, and 12 bases lay between the germline ends. The full variable domain, in which reference TRBV7-6 and TRBJ2-5 provide the parts outside the CDR3, is GAGVSQSPRYKVTKRGQDVALRCDPISGHVSLYWYRQALGQGPEFLTYFNYEAQQDKSGLPNDRFSAERPEGSISTLTIQRTEQRDSAMYRCASSAGQPQETQYFGPGTRLLVL.

This clonotype was counted only a few times. The V call is TRBV20-1, the J call TRBJ2-3; 7 positions agree with TRBD2. Per germline, CDR1 DFQATT and CDR2 SNEGSKA (reference sequence). Trimming took 6 bases from V and 2 from J; bases not matched to a gene: 8. There are 14 residues in the CDR3. The CDR3 spells CSATRGEYTDTQYF. The CDR3 region has the DNA TGCAGTGCCACCCGGGGGGAATACACAGATACGCAGTATTTT.

The gene calls are TRBV5-1 and TRBJ2-3, with 10 bases that match TRBD2. Trimming took 4 bases from V and 1 from J; bases not matched to a gene: 12. This CDR3 is built from 18 residues. Germline V CDR1 and CDR2: SGHRS, YFSETQ. The CDR3 DNA is TGCGCCAGCAGCCCTATATGGACTAGCGGAAGCCGCACAGATACGCAGTATTTT. Translation gives CASSPIWTSGSRTDTQYF.

The V gene is TRBV7-9, the J gene TRBJ2-1; 7 bases match TRBD2. With 5 bases clipped from V and 12 bases from J, the junction kept 7 bases outside the gene matches. Germline V CDR1 and CDR2: SEHNR, FQNEAQ (reference sequence). CDR3 length: 12 residues. DNA for the CDR3: TGTGCCAGCAGCCAGGGACTAACCACGCAGTTCTTC. As protein: CASSQGLTTQFF.

In this sample, this clonotype turned up a few times. The CDR3 DNA reads as TGTGCCAGCAGCTTAGAAGCCTATGGCTATGGCTACACCTTC. Protein product: CASSLEAYGYGYTF. The rearrangement joins TRBV7-9 to TRBJ1-2; D remains unclear. From germline, CDR1 is SEHNR and CDR2 FQNEAQ (reference sequence). V lost 1 base and J 4 bases, leaving 10 bases between the germline ends. This CDR3 contains 14 residues.

The chain has TRBV11-3 and TRBJ2-1, with D possibly TRBD1 on 5 matching bases. This CDR3 is 13 amino acids long. Trimming left V 5 bases short and J 6 bases short, with 11 bases between. The germline V gene encodes CDR1 SGHNT and CDR2 YENEEA. For the CDR3, the DNA is TGTGCCAGCAGCGGCCAACAGGTCAATGAGCAGTTCTTC. Protein sequence: CASSGQQVNEQFF.

This clonotype occurred a few times. The V gene is TRBV10-2, the J gene TRBJ2-7; D could derive from TRBD1 or TRBD2 (5 bases each). Germline values: CDR1 WSHSY, CDR2 SAAADI. The CDR3 loop spans 18 amino acids. Trimming pared 8 bases from V and 7 bases from J, leaving 33 bases between. Written as DNA, the CDR3 is TGCGCCAGCCTCCCAAGGGGCTTTACTCGGGGAAGGTTCAATGAGCAGTACTTC. This gives the protein CASLPRGFTRGRFNEQYF.

V usage is TRBV9 and J usage is TRBJ2-2; maybe TRBD2 (6 bases). V lost 2 bases to trimming and J lost 5 bases, with 19 bases between them. Germline V gene data show CDR1 as SGDLS and CDR2 as YYNGEE. The CDR3 is 17 residues long. This chain's CDR3 is CASSVAGSRGGTGELFF. The DNA for the CDR3 is TGTGCCAGCAGCGTCGCCGGGTCACGGGGAGGAACCGGGGAGCTGTTTTTT. Looking up the rest from reference TRBV9 and TRBJ2-2 gives the full variable domain: DSGVTQTPKHLITATGQRVTLRCSPRSGDLSVYWYQQSLDQGLQFLIQYYNGEERAKGNILERFSAQQFPDLHSELNLSSLELGDSALYFCASSVAGSRGGTGELFFGEGSRLTVL.

The rearrangement uses TRBV24-1 and TRBJ1-5; 10 bases line up with TRBD1. CDR3 length: 18 residues. Germline assignment: CDR1 KGHDR and CDR2 SFDVKD. Unmatched junction bases numbered 10, after V lost 3 bases and J lost 3 bases. The DNA for the CDR3 is TGTGCCACCAGTGATCCCGTAGGCGGGACAGGGGCCAATCAGCCCCAGCATTTT. This translates into CATSDPVGGTGANQPQHF.

V usage is TRBV27 and J usage is TRBJ2-1; 13 bases are shared with TRBD2. The germline gives CDR1 MNHEY, CDR2 SMNVEV (reference sequence). The CDR3 is 16 residues long. The trim removed 5 bases at V and 4 bases at J, leaving 5 bases unmatched. The CDR3 sequence: CASSQLGLAGYNEQFF. The CDR3 region has the DNA TGTGCCAGCAGTCAACTGGGACTAGCGGGGTACAATGAGCAGTTCTTC.

This clonotype was observed a few times. The chain couples TRBV7-2 to TRBJ2-7; TRBD2 aligns across 8 bases. Germline CDR1 SGHTA, CDR2 FQGNSA. This CDR3 has 13 residues. V shed 3 bases, J shed 6 bases, and the junction held 4 bases outside the gene matches. This CDR3 reads CASSLGLESEQYF. The CDR3 DNA follows: TGTGCCAGCAGCTTGGGACTAGAATCCGAGCAGTACTTC.

The V gene is TRBV5-6, the J gene TRBJ2-2; D ambiguous. This CDR3 region has 13 residues. The germline V gene encodes CDR1 SGHDT and CDR2 YYEEEE. The V and J ends lost 2 bases and 6 bases respectively, with 8 bases between them. CDR3 protein: CASSLSGSGELFF. The CDR3 DNA reads as TGTGCCAGCAGCTTATCCGGGTCCGGGGAGCTGTTTTTT.

The chain recombines TRBV28 with TRBJ2-6; tentatively, D is TRBD2 (6 bases). V lost 5 bases, J lost 5 bases, and 31 bases lay in between. Looked up from germline, CDR1 is MDHEN and CDR2 is SYDVKM. The length of the CDR3 is 21 residues. CDR3 protein: CASSVNYGTPAELGWANVLTF. In DNA form, the CDR3 reads TGTGCCAGCAGTGTCAACTACGGGACTCCTGCTGAGCTTGGTTGGGCCAACGTCCTGACTTTC.

The chain uses TRBV20-1 and TRBJ2-4; D ambiguous. CDR1 is DFQATT and CDR2 is SNEGSKA in the germline V gene (reference sequence). V was clipped by 0 bases and J by 9 bases, with 6 bases between them. CDR3 length: 11 residues. For the CDR3, the DNA is TGCAGTGCTAGAGATGGAAGCATTCAGTACTTC. It encodes CSARDGSIQYF.

J is TRBJ2-7 and V is TRBV29-1; D not resolved. CDR3 length: 12 residues. Trimming left V 6 bases short and J 4 bases short, with 13 bases between. Germline loops: CDR1 SQVTM, CDR2 ANQGSEA. CDR3 amino acids: CSVLERKYEQYF. Here the CDR3 DNA reads TGCAGCGTCCTGGAGAGGAAATACGAGCAGTACTTC.

This clonotype was recorded a few times. V and J are TRBV2 and TRBJ2-7; D possibly matches TRBD1 or TRBD2 (5 bases each). Trimming removed 8 bases at V and 4 bases at J, with 18 bases between. Germline V gene data show CDR1 as SNHLY and CDR2 as FYNNEI. The CDR3 is made up of 14 amino acids. CDR3 in amino acids: CASRLGNGAYEQYF. The CDR3 DNA sequence: TGTGCCAGCCGGTTGGGGAACGGGGCGTACGAGCAGTACTTC.

In this sample, this clonotype turned up a few times. This rearrangement joins TRBV27 to TRBJ1-2, with 8 bases that match TRBD1. Germline loops: CDR1 MNHEY, CDR2 SMNVEV (reference sequence). With 0 bases clipped from V and 5 bases from J, the junction kept 5 bases outside the gene matches. The CDR3 is 15 residues long. CDR3 in amino acids: CASSLSGTGAYGYTF. The DNA of the CDR3 is TGTGCCAGCAGTTTATCCGGGACAGGTGCATATGGCTACACCTTC.

This rearrangement joins TRBV29-1 to TRBJ1-1, with 7 bases matching TRBD1. This CDR3 region has 12 residues. Germline CDR1 is SQVTM and CDR2 is ANQGSEA. CDR3 region: CTERDSNTEAFF. In nucleotides, the CDR3 is TGCACCGAAAGGGACAGCAACACTGAAGCTTTCTTT.

The chain uses TRBV6-6 and TRBJ2-7; possibly TRBD2 for D (6 bases). V lost 5 bases and J lost 2, with 13 bases in between. This CDR3 is built from 14 residues. Germline-derived CDR1 and CDR2 are MNHNY and SVGAGI (reference sequence). CDR3 bases: TGTGCCAGCAGTACCTGGGACTCCGCCTACGAGCAGTACTTC. Encoded protein: CASSTWDSAYEQYF.